This T cell receptor beta chain originates from a study of blood T cell repertoires in COVID-19 (dated by TCRdb to the early 2020s). Background for the entire study: Samples covering the acute and convalescent phases of COVID-19 were provided by collaborators in the United States, Italy and Spain. The samples were drawn from the first 160 participants of the ongoing ImmuneRACE study and from roughly 1,300 subjects provided by 6 global collaborators. The sample metadata nearly always contained a de-identified subject ID, COVID-19 status, age in years and sex. HLA class I and class II types, where available, came from metadata supplied by the sample provider rather than from assay-based typing. The material from the prospective study consisted of cDNA or gDNA derived from T cells, B-cell-depleted T cells, or PBMCs. The repertoires were released in a freely available public database meant as a resource for research on the immune response to SARS-CoV-2. Deeply sampled blood TCRbeta repertoires from subjects exposed to, actively infected with, or recovered from COVID-19 were included in the dataset.

Paper-wide results and their limitations: Clinical and demographic metadata were provided uncurated, with the amount varying by source and participant.

Participants in the prospective study were enrolled through a virtual design, were aged about 18 to 100 years, and lived in approximately 24 United States geographic areas. Cohort assignment in the prospective study relied on participant-reported clinical history from a screening survey and a study questionnaire. Recovered participants in ImmuneRACE Cohort 3 were defined as having two consecutive negative NP/OP PCR tests, clearance from a healthcare professional, or resolution of symptoms. In the prospective study, whole blood, serum and a nasopharyngeal or oropharyngeal swab were collected from each participant by mobile phlebotomists. Additional blood draws and questionnaires over a 2-month period could optionally be provided by prospective study participants. Blood samples from the prospective study were shipped frozen or at room temperature prior to DNA extraction. TCRbeta CDR3 regions were amplified from genomic DNA using the immunoSEQ Assay, a bias-controlled multiplex PCR. On the authors' methods: Nucleated cell counts per sample were estimated from amplification of reference gene primers within the assay. Sequence reads were collapsed and filtered to measure the absolute abundance of every unique TCRbeta CDR3 rearrangement. For each sample, productive Simpson clonality was calculated as the square root of Simpson's diversity index over productive rearrangements. TCRdb re-hosts the immuneACCESS table, in-frame sequences only. Its copies lack some clones; in the studies checked, an unresolved V gene accounts for under half of them, and the cause for the rest is not known. V and J calls and clone size are those listed in that table; D and trimming were worked out from the DNA. This sample has fewer than 450,000 clones in its table, and roughly 91% of those were observed once. The top ten clones comprise around 1.2% of the sample.

Trimming costs V 11 bases and J 0 bases, and their ends lie 13 bases apart. From its cysteine to its phenylalanine, the CDR3 spans 13 amino acids. Here the CDR3 DNA is all that survives: 39 bases in frame from base 1. Based on the germline V gene (reference sequence), the CDR1 and CDR2 sequences are MNHNY and SVGAGI. Remarks on this clone: Its antigen remains undetermined. Base qualities are not at hand, and no much larger clone is one base apart.

Sequenced material: PBMCs or T cells enriched from blood (not recorded which). Recombination joined TRBV6-6 with TRBJ1-1; 5 matching bases give a weak D call of TRBD1. The sequence derives from a woman aged 18-35 years who had recovered from COVID-19. The DNA sequence follows: TGTGCCGGGGGGGGGATTTTGAACACTGAAGCTTTCTTT. It encodes CAGGGILNTEAFF.